These 22 T cell receptor beta chains share one sample of origin, sequenced in a study of graft-versus-host responses after intestinal transplantation. The data were produced by immunoSEQ multiplex PCR, yet TCRdb's version contains in-frame clones alone and is incomplete. This repertoire shows under 100,000 clones, roughly 80% found once; its top ten account for approximately 0.84%. Their antigens are not known. The sequencing used unstimulated CD4+ T cells sorted from spleen or lymph node cells, collected before intestinal transplant. The source is a human donor who received an intestinal transplant.

The gene calls are TRBV2 and TRBJ2-7, with a weak D call TRBD2 (6 bases). The V gene lost 6 bases and the J gene lost 0 bases, with 9 bases spanning the gap. The CDR3 has 13 residues. Germline V lookup: CDR1 SNHLY, CDR2 FYNNEI. The CDR3, as DNA: TGTGCCAGCAGGAGGGACTCCTCCTACGAGCAGTACTTC. Translation: CASRRDSSYEQYF.

The rearrangement uses TRBV11-2 and TRBJ1-4, with no clear D. V dropped 3 bases and J dropped 0 bases, with 11 bases sitting between them. Germline CDR1 SGHAT, CDR2 FQNNGV. The CDR3 runs 16 residues. The CDR3 loop is CASSFSGGATNEKLFF. The CDR3 bases are TGTGCCAGCAGCTTTAGCGGCGGAGCAACTAATGAAAAACTGTTTTTT.

The rearrangement uses TRBV20-1 and TRBJ1-1, with 7 nucleotides matching TRBD1. CDR1 DFQATT and CDR2 SNEGSKA come from the germline V gene (reference sequence). The CDR3 runs 11 residues. V was pared by 6 bases and J by 11 bases, with 9 bases of the junction left unmatched. The CDR3 sequence: CSARDRLWAFF. Here the CDR3 DNA reads TGCAGTGCCCGGGACAGACTATGGGCTTTCTTT.

The chain uses TRBV28 and TRBJ2-7, with a tentative D call TRBD2 (5 bases). The germline V gene encodes CDR1 MDHEN and CDR2 SYDVKM. V was pared by 3 bases and J by 0 bases, with 15 bases between. The CDR3 runs to 16 residues. Written as DNA, the CDR3 is TGTGCCAGCAGTTTTGGGTCGTGGAGGACCTCCTACGAGCAGTACTTC. This translates into CASSFGSWRTSYEQYF.

J is TRBJ2-7 and V is TRBV27; 7 positions agree with TRBD2. This CDR3 is built from 14 residues. Germline trimming cut 6 bases from V and 0 bases from J; bases unmatched to any gene: 5. Germline V gene data show CDR1 as MNHEY and CDR2 as SMNVEV (reference sequence). The CDR3 sequence is CASRRLAASYEQYF. For the CDR3, the DNA is TGTGCCAGCAGGCGGCTAGCGGCCTCCTACGAGCAGTACTTC.

The chain combines TRBV23-1 with TRBJ1-1; TRBD1 is a possible D gene (6 bases). TRBV23-1 is filed as an ORF, its function uncertain. CDR3 size: 18 residues. Trimming took 8 bases from V and 0 from J, leaving 25 bases between them. The CDR3 here is CASPPGGPIRGMNTEAFF. DNA for the CDR3: TGCGCCAGCCCCCCAGGTGGCCCCATCAGGGGCATGAACACTGAAGCTTTCTTT.

The chain employs TRBV19 and TRBJ1-3; perhaps TRBD1 as D (5 bases). Deletions cut 6 bases from V and 4 bases from J, with 13 bases between. The CDR3 has 14 residues. The germline gives CDR1 LNHDA, CDR2 SQIVND (reference sequence). The CDR3: CASSFQGLGNTIYF. The CDR3 DNA reads TGTGCCAGTAGCTTTCAGGGTTTGGGAAACACCATATATTTT.

This rearrangement joins TRBV5-6 to TRBJ2-7; TRBD2 aligns across 8 bases. There are 15 residues in the CDR3. Per the germline V gene, CDR1 is SGHDT and CDR2 is YYEEEE. The V gene end was trimmed by 4 bases and the J gene end by 2 bases; junction bases not matched to a gene: 8. CDR3 in amino acids: CASSGSSGIAYEQYF. CDR3 coding DNA: TGTGCCAGCAGCGGAAGTAGCGGGATCGCCTACGAGCAGTACTTC. Drawing the rest from reference TRBV5-6 and TRBJ2-7, the complete variable domain is DAGVTQSPTHLIKTRGQQVTLRCSPKSGHDTVSWYQQALGQGPQFIFQYYEEEERQRGNFPDRFSGHQFPNYSSELNVNALLLGDSALYLCASSGSSGIAYEQYFGPGTRLTVT.

J is TRBJ2-7 and V is TRBV7-9; 10 nucleotides match TRBD1. V lost 5 bases to trimming and J lost 6 bases; unmatched junction nucleotides: 4. The length of the CDR3 is 13 residues. CDR1 and CDR2 (germline): SEHNR, FQNEAQ (reference sequence). The CDR3 spells CASSKRTGGEQYF. As DNA, the CDR3 is TGTGCCAGCAGCAAACGGACAGGGGGCGAGCAGTACTTC. Supplemented by reference TRBV7-9 and TRBJ2-7, the full variable domain reads DTGVSQNPRHKITKRGQNVTFRCDPISEHNRLYWYRQTLGQGPEFLTYFQNEAQLEKSRLLSDRFSAERPKGSFSTLEIQRTEQGDSAMYLCASSKRTGGEQYFGPGTRLTVT.

This rearrangement joins TRBV9 to TRBJ1-1; weak D call: TRBD1 (6 bases). There are 16 residues in the CDR3. The V end was cut by 0 bases, the J end by 3 bases, with 15 bases between. Germline V lookup: CDR1 SGDLS, CDR2 YYNGEE. Here the CDR3 reads CASSVASQGGDTEAFF. Here the CDR3 DNA reads TGTGCCAGCAGCGTAGCGTCCCAAGGGGGGGACACTGAAGCTTTCTTT.

V and J are TRBV28 and TRBJ2-7; weak D call: TRBD1 (5 bases). V was trimmed by 4 bases and J by 0 bases, leaving 16 bases between them. The CDR3 runs to 16 residues. Germline values: CDR1 MDHEN, CDR2 SYDVKM. The CDR3 nucleotides read TGTGCCAGCAGTTCTAACAGGTTTTCAAGCTCCTACGAGCAGTACTTC. Translating it yields CASSSNRFSSSYEQYF.

The V call is TRBV5-4, the J call TRBJ2-1; tentative D call: TRBD1 (6 bases). Deletions cut 4 bases from V and 0 bases from J, with 8 bases between. The CDR3 is 14 residues long. Germline V CDR1 and CDR2: SGHNT, YYREEE (reference sequence). The CDR3: CASSLQGSYNEQFF. The CDR3 coding sequence is TGTGCCAGCAGCCTACAGGGCTCCTACAATGAGCAGTTCTTC.

This clone was detected once. The gene calls are TRBV6-5 and TRBJ1-1, with D perhaps TRBD1 (5 bases). Germline V lookup: CDR1 MNHEY, CDR2 SVGAGI. V was trimmed by 0 bases and J by 3 bases, leaving 11 bases between them. The CDR3 loop spans 15 amino acids. The CDR3 DNA is TGTGCCAGCAGTTACTCGCGAAGGGGCGACACTGAAGCTTTCTTT. This encodes CASSYSRRGDTEAFF.

The chain joins TRBV27 to TRBJ2-7; maybe TRBD1 (5 bases). The length of the CDR3 is 15 residues. The V gene's germline CDR1 is MNHEY and CDR2 SMNVEV (reference sequence). With 4 bases removed from V and 0 bases from J, the gap between germline ends came to 13 bases. As DNA, the CDR3 is TGTGCCAGCAGTTCACAGGTAACAAGCTCCTACGAGCAGTACTTC. This encodes CASSSQVTSSYEQYF.

For this clone: An end of the junction does not agree with germline; a read error may underlie this. The rearrangement links TRBV7-7 to TRBJ2-1, with TRBD2 matching 14 bases. The CDR3 has 15 residues. The germline V gene encodes CDR1 SSHAT and CDR2 FNYEAQ (reference sequence). As DNA, the CDR3 is TGTGCTAGCAGCCGATCCGGACTAGCGGGAGGTGAGCAGTTCTTC. This gives the protein CASSRSGLAGGEQFF.

This chain uses TRBV28 with TRBJ2-7, with 8 positions matching TRBD2. Germline assignment: CDR1 MDHEN and CDR2 SYDVKM. V dropped 8 bases and J dropped 1; count of bases not matched to a gene: 7. The CDR3 has 14 residues. CDR3 region: CASPASGSSYEQYF. The CDR3 region has the DNA TGTGCCAGCCCAGCTAGCGGGTCATCCTACGAGCAGTACTTC.

Note on this clone: The sample has other DNA sequences that encode this CDR3 too. The chain has TRBV7-9 and TRBJ2-3; D might be TRBD2 (6 bases). V lost 1 base to trimming and J lost 4 bases, with 9 bases between them. Germline V CDR1 and CDR2: SEHNR, FQNEAQ (reference sequence). This CDR3 is 14 amino acids long. Here the CDR3 DNA reads TGTGCCAGCAGCTTAGGGGGAGGTGCAGATACGCAGTATTTT. The encoded protein is CASSLGGGADTQYF.

V usage is TRBV5-8 and J usage is TRBJ1-1, with TRBD1 identical over 9 bases. Germline V CDR1 and CDR2: SGHTS, YDEGEE. V lost 0 bases and J lost 4; bases outside the gene matches: 4. This CDR3 region has 15 residues. CDR3 sequence (DNA): TGTGCCAGCAGCTTGGGCGGGACAGGGAGCACTGAAGCTTTCTTT. It is translated as CASSLGGTGSTEAFF.

The chain joins TRBV19 to TRBJ2-2; D is perhaps TRBD1 (6 bases). The CDR3 is 14 amino acids. Germline-derived CDR1 and CDR2 are LNHDA and SQIVND (reference sequence). V was trimmed by 7 bases and J by 5 bases, leaving 14 bases between them. CDR3 DNA sequence: TGTGCCAGTAATCGGCAGGGGTATACCGGGGAGCTGTTTTTT. Protein product: CASNRQGYTGELFF.

The chain has TRBV28 and TRBJ1-6, with D possibly matching TRBD1 (6 bases). V was cut by 5 bases and J by 6 bases, with 14 bases left in between. Per germline, CDR1 MDHEN and CDR2 SYDVKM. The CDR3 is made up of 15 amino acids. This chain's CDR3 is CASSPQGYANSPLHF. The CDR3 coding sequence is TGTGCCAGCAGTCCACAGGGATATGCTAATTCACCCCTCCACTTT.

The chain links TRBV28 to TRBJ2-7, with 7 bases fitting TRBD1. V lost 2 bases, J lost 4 bases, and 5 bases stayed unmatched. Germline V gene lookup returns CDR1 MDHEN and CDR2 SYDVKM. This CDR3 has 14 residues. CDR3 sequence: CASSLVTGMYEQYF. The CDR3 DNA follows: TGTGCCAGCAGTTTAGTGACAGGGATGTACGAGCAGTACTTC.

This sequence joins TRBV15 and TRBJ2-4, with D hard to call. The CDR3 length is 14 residues. Between the trimmed V and J ends, which lost 1 base and 0 bases, there was a span of 4 bases. Per germline, CDR1 LNHNV and CDR2 YYDKDF (reference sequence). CDR3 DNA: TGTGCCACCAGCAGAGTAGCAGCCAAAAACATTCAGTACTTC. Its protein product is CATSRVAAKNIQYF.